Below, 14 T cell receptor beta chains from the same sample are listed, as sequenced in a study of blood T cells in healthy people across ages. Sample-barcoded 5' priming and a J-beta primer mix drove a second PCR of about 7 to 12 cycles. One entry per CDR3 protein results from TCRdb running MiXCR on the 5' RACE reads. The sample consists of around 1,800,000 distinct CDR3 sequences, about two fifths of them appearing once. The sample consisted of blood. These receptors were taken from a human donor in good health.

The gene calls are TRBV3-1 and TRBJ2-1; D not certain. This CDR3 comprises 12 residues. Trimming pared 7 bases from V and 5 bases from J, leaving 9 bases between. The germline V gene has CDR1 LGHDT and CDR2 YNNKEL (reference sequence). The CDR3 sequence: CASNGRDNEQFF. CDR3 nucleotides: TGTGCCAGCAACGGACGGGACAATGAGCAGTTCTTC.

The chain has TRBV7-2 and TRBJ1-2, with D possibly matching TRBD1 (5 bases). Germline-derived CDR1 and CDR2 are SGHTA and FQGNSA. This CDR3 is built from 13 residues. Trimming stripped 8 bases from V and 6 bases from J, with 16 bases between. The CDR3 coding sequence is TGTGCCAGCCAGTTGAGTGGGGCTGATGGCTACACCTTC. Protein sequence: CASQLSGADGYTF.

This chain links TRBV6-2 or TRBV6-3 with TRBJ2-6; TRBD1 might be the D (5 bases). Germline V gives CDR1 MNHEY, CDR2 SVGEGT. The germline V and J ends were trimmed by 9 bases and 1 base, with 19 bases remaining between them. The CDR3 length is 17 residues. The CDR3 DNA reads TGTGCCAGAGAATCGAAGGGGCATGGTTCTGGGGCCAACGTCCTGACTTTC. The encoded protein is CARESKGHGSGANVLTF.

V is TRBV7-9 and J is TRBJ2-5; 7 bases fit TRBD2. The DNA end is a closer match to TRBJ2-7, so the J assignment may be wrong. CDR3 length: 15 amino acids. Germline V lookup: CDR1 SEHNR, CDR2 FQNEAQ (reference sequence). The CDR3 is CASSFDVGGFREQYF. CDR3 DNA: TGTGCCAGCAGCTTCGATGTGGGGGGGTTTCGCGAGCAGTACTTC.

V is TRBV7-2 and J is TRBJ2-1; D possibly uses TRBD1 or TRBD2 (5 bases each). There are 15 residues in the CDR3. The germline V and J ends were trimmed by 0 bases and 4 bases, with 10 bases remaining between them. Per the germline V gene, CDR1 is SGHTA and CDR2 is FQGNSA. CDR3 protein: CASSLAPGPYNEQFF. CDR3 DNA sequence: TGTGCCAGCAGCTTAGCCCCGGGACCTTACAATGAGCAGTTCTTC.

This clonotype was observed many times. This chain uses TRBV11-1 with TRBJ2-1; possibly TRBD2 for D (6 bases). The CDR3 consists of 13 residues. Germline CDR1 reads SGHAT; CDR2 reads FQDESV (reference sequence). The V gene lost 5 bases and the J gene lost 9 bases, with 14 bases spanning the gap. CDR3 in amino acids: CASSRLGGSEQFF. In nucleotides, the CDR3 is TGTGCCAGCAGCCGCTTGGGGGGTAGTGAGCAGTTCTTC.

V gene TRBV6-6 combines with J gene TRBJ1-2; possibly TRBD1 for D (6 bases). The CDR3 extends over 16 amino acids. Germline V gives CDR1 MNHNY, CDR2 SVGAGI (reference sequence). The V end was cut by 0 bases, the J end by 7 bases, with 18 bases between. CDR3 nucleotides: TGTGCCAGCAGTTACTCTTCACAGGGTTTGGGTTCTGGCTACACCTTC. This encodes CASSYSSQGLGSGYTF.

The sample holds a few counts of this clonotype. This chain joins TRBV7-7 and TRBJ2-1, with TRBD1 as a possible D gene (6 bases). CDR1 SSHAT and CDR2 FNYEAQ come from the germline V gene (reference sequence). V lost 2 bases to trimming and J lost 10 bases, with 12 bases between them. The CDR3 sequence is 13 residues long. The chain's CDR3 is CASSLLGDIEQFF. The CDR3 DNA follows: TGTGCCAGCAGCTTATTGGGGGACATCGAGCAGTTCTTC.

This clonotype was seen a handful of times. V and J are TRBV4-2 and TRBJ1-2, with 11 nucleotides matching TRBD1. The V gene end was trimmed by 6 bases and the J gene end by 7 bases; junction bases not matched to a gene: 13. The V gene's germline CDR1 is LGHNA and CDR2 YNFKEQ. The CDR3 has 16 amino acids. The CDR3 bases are TGTGCCAGCAGTCGGACAGGGGGCGCGAGAATGGGTGGCTACACCTTC. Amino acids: CASSRTGGARMGGYTF.

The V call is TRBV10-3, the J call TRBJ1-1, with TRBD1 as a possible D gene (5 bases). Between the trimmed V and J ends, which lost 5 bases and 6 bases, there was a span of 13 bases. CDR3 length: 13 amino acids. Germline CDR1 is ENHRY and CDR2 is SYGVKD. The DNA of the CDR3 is TGTGCCATCAGTCCAGGGTCATCCGCTGAAGCTTTCTTT. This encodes CAISPGSSAEAFF.

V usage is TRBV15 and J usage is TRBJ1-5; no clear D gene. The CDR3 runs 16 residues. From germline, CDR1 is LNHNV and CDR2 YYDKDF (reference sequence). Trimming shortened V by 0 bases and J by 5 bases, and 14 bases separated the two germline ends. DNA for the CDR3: TGTGCCACCAGCAGAGAGGGCCAAGGGTACTATCAGCCCCAGCATTTT. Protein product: CATSREGQGYYQPQHF.

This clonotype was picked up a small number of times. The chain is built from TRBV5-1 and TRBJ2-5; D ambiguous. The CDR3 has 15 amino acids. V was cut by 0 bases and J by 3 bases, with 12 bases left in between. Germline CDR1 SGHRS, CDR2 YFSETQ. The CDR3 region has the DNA TGCGCCAGCAGCTTGGCCGGGTTTGGGGAAGAGACCCAGTACTTC. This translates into CASSLAGFGEETQYF.

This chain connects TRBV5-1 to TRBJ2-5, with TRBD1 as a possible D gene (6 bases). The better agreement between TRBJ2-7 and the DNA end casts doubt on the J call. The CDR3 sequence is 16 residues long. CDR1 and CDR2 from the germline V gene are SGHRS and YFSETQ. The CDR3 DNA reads TGCGCCAGCAGCCCTGGACCGACTGGGGACATCTACGAGCAGTACTTC. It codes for CASSPGPTGDIYEQYF.

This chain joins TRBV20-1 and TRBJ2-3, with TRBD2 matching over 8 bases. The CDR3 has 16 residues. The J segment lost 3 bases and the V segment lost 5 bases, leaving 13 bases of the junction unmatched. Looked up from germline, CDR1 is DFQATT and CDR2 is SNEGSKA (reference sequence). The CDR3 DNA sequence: TGCAGTGCTCCAATAGCGGGGCGTTGGGGAACAGATACGCAGTATTTT. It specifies CSAPIAGRWGTDTQYF.